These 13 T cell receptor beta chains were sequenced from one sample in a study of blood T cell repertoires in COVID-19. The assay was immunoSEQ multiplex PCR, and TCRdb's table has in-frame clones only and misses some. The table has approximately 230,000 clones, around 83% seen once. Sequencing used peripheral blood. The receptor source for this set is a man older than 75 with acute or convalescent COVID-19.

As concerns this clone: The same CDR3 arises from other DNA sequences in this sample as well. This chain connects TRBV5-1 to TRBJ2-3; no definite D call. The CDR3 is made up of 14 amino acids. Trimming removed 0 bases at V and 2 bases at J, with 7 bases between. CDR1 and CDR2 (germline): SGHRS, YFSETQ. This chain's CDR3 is CASSLASLTDTQYF. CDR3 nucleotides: TGCGCCAGCAGCTTGGCCTCTCTCACAGATACGCAGTATTTT.

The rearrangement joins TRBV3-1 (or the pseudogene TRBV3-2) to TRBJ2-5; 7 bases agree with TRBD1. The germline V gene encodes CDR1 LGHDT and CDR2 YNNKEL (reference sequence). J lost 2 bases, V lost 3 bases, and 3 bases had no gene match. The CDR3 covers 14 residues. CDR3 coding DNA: TGTGCCAGCAGCCACCGGACAGGACAAGAGACCCAGTACTTC. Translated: CASSHRTGQETQYF.

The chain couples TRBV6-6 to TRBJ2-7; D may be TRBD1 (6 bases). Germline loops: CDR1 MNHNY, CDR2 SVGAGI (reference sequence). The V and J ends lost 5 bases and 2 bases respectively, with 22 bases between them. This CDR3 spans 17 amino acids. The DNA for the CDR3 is TGTGCCAGCAGTCTATACAGGGTTTGGTCATCCACCTACGAGCAGTACTTC. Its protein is CASSLYRVWSSTYEQYF.

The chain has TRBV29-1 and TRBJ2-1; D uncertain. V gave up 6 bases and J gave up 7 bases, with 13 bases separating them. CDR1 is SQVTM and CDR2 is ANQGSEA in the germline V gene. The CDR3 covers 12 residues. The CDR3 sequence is CSVAPSRNEQFF. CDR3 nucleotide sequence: TGCAGCGTGGCCCCTTCGAGGAATGAGCAGTTCTTC.

The CDR3 region is CASSLGQGSNQPQHF. The CDR3 DNA follows: TGTGCCAGCAGTCTTGGACAGGGAAGCAATCAGCCCCAGCATTTT. The genes are TRBV2 and TRBJ1-5; 8 bases agree with TRBD1. This CDR3 contains 15 residues. V was pared by 5 bases and J by 1 base, with 4 bases of the junction left unmatched. Germline V gives CDR1 SNHLY, CDR2 FYNNEI. The full variable domain, with the rest looked up from reference TRBV2 and TRBJ1-5, is EPEVTQTPSHQVTQMGQEVILRCVPISNHLYFYWYRQILGQKVEFLVSFYNNEISEKSEIFDDQFSVERPDGSNFTLKIRSTKLEDSAMYFCASSLGQGSNQPQHFGDGTRLSIL.

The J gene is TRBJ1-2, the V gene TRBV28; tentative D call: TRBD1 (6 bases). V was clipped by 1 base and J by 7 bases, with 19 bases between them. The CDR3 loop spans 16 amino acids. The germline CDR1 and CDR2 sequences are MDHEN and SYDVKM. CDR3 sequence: CASSLLIPTGNSGYTF. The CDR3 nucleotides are TGTGCCAGCAGTTTATTAATCCCTACAGGGAATAGTGGCTACACCTTC.

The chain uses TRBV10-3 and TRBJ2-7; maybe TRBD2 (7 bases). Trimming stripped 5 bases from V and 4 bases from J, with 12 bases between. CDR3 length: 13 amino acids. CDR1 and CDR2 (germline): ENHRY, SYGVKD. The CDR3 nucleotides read TGTGCCATCAGTCCGAGGGGGGGGTACGAGCAGTACTTC. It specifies CAISPRGGYEQYF.

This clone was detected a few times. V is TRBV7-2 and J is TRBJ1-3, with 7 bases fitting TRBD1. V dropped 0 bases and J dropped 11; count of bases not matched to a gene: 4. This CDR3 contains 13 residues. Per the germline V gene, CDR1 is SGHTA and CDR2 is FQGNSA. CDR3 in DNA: TGTGCCAGCAGCTTAGCTACAGGGGACCCCATATATTTT. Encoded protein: CASSLATGDPIYF.

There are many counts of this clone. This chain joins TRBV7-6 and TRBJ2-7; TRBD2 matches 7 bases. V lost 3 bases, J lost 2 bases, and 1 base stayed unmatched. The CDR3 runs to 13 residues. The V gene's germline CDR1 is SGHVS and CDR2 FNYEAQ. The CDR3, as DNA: TGTGCCAGCAGCTTTAGCGGGCCCTACGAGCAGTACTTC. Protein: CASSFSGPYEQYF.

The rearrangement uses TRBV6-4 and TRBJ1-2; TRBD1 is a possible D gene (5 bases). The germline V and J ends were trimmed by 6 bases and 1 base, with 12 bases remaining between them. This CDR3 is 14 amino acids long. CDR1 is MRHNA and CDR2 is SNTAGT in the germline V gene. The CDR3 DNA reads TGTGCCAGCAGCCCAGGGTTATTTAACTATGGCTACACCTTC. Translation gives CASSPGLFNYGYTF.

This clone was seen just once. The CDR3 bases are TGTGCCAGCGCGAAGGGGGCTAGCGGGCCCAATGAGCAGTTCTTC. It yields the protein CASAKGASGPNEQFF. The rearrangement joins TRBV18 to TRBJ2-1, with D tentatively TRBD2 (8 bases). CDR1 and CDR2 from the germline V gene are KGHSH and LQKENI. Trimming pared 8 bases from V and 6 bases from J, leaving 20 bases between. The length of the CDR3 is 15 residues. The entire variable domain, with the rest obtained from reference TRBV18 and TRBJ2-1, is as follows: NAGVMQNPRHLVRRRGQEARLRCSPMKGHSHVYWYRQLPEEGLKFMVYLQKENIIDESGMPKERFSAEFPKEGPSILRIQQVVRGDSAAYFCASAKGASGPNEQFFGPGTRLTVL.

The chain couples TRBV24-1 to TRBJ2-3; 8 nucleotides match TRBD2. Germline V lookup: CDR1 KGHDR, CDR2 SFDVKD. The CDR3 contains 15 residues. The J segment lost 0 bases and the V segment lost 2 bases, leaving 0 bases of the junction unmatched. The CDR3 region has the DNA TGTGCCACCAGTGATTCTAGCGGGAGCACAGATACGCAGTATTTT. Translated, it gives CATSDSSGSTDTQYF.

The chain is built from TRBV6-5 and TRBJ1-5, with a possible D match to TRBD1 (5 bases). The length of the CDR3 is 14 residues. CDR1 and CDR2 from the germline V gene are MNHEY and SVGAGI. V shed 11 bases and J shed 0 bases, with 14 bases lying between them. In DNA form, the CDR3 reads TGTGCCGTGGGGGGAATGTATAGCAATCAGCCCCAGCATTTT. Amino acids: CAVGGMYSNQPQHF.